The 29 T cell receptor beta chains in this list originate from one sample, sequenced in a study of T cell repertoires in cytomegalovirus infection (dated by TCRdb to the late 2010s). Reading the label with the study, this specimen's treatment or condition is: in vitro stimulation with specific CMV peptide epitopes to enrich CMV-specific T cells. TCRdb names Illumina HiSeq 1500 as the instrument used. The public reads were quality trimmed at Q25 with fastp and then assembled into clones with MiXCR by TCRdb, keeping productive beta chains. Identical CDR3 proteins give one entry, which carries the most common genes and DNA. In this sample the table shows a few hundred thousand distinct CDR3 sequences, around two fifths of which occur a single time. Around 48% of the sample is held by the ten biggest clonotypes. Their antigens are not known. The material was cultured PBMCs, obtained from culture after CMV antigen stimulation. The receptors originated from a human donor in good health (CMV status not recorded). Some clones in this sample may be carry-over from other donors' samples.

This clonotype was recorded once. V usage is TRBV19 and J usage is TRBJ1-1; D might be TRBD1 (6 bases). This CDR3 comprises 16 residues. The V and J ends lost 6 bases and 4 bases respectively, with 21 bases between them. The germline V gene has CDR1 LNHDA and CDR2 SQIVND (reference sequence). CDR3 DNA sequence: TGTGCCAGTAGAGTCGGGACATCACGGGGGTTCACTGAAGCTTTCTTT. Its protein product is CASRVGTSRGFTEAFF.

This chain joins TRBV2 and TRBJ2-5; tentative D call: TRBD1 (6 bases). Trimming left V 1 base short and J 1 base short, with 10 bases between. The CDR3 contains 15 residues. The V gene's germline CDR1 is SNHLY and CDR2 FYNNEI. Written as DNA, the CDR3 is TGTGCCAGCAGTGAAGGGGGGACAACCCAAGAGACCCAGTACTTC. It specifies CASSEGGTTQETQYF.

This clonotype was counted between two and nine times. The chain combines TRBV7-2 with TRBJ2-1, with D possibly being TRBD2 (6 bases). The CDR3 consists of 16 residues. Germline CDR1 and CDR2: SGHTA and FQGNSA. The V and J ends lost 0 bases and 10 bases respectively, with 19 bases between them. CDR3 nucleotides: TGTGCCAGCAGCTTAGCCGGGACTGGTGGCGGCTCAGAGCAGTTCTTC. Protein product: CASSLAGTGGGSEQFF. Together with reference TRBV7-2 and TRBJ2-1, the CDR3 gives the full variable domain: GAGVSQSPSNKVTEKGKDVELRCDPISGHTALYWYRQSLGQGLEFLIYFQGNSAPDKSGLPSDRFSAERTGGSVSTLTIQRTQQEDSAVYLCASSLAGTGGGSEQFFGPGTRLTVL.

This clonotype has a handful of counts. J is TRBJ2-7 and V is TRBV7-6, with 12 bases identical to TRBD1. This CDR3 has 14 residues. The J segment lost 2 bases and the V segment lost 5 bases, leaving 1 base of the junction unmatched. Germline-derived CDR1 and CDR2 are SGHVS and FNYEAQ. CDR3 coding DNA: TGTGCCAGCAGCCGGGACAGGGGGCCCTACGAGCAGTACTTC. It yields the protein CASSRDRGPYEQYF.

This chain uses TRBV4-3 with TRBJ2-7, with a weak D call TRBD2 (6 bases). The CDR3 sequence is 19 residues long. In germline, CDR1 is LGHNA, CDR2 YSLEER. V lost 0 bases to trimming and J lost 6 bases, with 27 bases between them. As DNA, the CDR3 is TGCGCCAGCAGCCAAGATTTCGGACTGGGGAGACGTGGGAGGCTCGAGCAGTACTTC. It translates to CASSQDFGLGRRGRLEQYF.

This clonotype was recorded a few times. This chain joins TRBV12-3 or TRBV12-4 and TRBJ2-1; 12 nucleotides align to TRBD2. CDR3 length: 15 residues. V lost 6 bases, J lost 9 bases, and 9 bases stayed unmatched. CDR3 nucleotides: TGTGCCAGCAGCCAAGGACTAGCGGGAAGTGGTGAGCAGTTCTTC. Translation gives CASSQGLAGSGEQFF.

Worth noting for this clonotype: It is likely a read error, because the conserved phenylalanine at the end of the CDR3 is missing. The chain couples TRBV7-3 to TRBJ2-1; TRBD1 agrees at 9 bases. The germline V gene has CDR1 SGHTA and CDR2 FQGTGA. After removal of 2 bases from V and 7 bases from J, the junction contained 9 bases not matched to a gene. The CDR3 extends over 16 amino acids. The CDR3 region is CASSLAPGTGRNEQFS. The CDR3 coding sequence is TGTGCCAGCAGCTTAGCTCCCGGGACAGGGAGGAATGAGCAGTTCTCC.

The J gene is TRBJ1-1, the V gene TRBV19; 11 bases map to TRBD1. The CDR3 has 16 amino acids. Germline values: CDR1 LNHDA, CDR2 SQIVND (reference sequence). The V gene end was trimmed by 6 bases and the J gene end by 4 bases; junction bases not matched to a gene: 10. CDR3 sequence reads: CASRLTPGTGGTEAFF. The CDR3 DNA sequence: TGTGCCAGTAGGCTAACTCCCGGGACAGGGGGCACTGAAGCTTTCTTT.

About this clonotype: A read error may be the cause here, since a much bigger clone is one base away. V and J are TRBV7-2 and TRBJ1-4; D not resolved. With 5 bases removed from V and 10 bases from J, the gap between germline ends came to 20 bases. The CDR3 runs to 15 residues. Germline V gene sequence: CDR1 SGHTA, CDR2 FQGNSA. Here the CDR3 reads CASSRVRDLGGKLFF. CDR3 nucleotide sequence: TGTGCCAGCAGCCGGGTTAGAGACCTCGGCGGAAAACTGTTTTTT.

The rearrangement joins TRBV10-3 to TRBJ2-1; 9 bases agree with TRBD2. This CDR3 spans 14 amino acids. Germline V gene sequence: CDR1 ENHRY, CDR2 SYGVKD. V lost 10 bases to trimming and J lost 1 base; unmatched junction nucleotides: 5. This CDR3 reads CASHSGSSYNEQFF. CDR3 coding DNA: TGTGCCAGCCATAGCGGGAGTTCCTACAATGAGCAGTTCTTC.

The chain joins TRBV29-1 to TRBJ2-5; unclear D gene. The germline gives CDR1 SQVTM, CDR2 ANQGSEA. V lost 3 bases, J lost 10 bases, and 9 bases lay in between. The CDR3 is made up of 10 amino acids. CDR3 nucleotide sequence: TGCAGCGTTGATGAGTTCGGCCAGTACTTC. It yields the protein CSVDEFGQYF.

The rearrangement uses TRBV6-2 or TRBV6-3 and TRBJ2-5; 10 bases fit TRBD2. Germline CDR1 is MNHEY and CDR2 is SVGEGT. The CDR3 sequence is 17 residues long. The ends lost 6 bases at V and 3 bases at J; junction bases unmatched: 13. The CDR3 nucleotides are TGTGCCAGCAGCCCACGACGGACTAGCGGTTCCAAAGAGACCCAGTACTTC. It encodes CASSPRRTSGSKETQYF.

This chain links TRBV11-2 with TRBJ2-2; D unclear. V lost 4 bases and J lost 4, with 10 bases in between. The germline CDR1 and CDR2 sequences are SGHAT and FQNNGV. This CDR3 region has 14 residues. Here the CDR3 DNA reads TGTGCCAGCAGCTGGGTCGTGGTCACCGGGGAGCTGTTTTTT. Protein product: CASSWVVVTGELFF.

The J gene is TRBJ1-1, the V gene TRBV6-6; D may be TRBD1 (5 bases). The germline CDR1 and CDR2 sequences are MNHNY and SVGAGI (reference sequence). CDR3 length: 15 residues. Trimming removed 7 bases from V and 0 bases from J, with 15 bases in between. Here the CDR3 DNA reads TGTGCCAGCAACGAACGGGGACGCATGAACACTGAAGCTTTCTTT. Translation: CASNERGRMNTEAFF.

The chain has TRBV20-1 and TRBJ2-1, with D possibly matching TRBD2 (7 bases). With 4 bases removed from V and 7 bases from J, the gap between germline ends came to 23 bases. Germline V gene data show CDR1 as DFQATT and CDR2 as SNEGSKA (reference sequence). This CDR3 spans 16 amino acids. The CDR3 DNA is TGCAGTGCTACCCCCTGGGGGCTAGCGGCACCAAATGAGCAGTTCTTC. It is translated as CSATPWGLAAPNEQFF.

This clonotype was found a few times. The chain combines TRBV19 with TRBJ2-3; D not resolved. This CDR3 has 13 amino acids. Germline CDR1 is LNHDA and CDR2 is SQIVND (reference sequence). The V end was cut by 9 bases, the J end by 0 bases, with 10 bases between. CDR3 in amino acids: CASTTTSTDTQYF. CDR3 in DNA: TGTGCCAGCACTACAACTAGCACAGATACGCAGTATTTT.

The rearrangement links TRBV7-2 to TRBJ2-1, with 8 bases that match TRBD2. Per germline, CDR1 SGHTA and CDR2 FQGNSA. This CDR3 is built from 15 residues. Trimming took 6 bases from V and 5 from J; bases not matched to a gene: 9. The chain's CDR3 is CASRRAAGGDNEQFF. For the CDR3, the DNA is TGTGCCAGCAGACGCGCTGCGGGGGGTGACAATGAGCAGTTCTTC.

The CDR3 loop reads CAWMPLWTGDGYTF. The CDR3 DNA reads as TGTGCCTGGATGCCATTGTGGACAGGGGATGGCTACACCTTC. The rearrangement links TRBV30 to TRBJ1-2, with TRBD1 matching over 9 bases. The CDR3 contains 14 residues. Trimming cost V 4 bases and J 6 bases; bases outside gene matches: 9. From germline, CDR1 is GTSNPN and CDR2 SVGIG (reference sequence).

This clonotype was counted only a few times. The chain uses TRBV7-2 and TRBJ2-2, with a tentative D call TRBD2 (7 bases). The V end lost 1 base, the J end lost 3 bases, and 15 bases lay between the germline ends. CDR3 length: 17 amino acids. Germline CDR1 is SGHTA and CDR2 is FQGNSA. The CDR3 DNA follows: TGTGCCAGCAGCTTAGGTGGAGGGGGGGCCTACACCGGGGAGCTGTTTTTT. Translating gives CASSLGGGGAYTGELFF. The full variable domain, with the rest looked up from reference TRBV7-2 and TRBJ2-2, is GAGVSQSPSNKVTEKGKDVELRCDPISGHTALYWYRQSLGQGLEFLIYFQGNSAPDKSGLPSDRFSAERTGGSVSTLTIQRTQQEDSAVYLCASSLGGGGAYTGELFFGEGSRLTVL.

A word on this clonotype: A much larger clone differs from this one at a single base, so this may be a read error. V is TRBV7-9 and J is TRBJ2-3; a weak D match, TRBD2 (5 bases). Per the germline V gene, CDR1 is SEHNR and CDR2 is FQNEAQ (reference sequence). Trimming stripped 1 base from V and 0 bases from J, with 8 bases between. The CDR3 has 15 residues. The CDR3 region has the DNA TGTGCCAGCAGCTTAGGGGTAGCGAGCACAGATACGCAGTATTTT. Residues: CASSLGVASTDTQYF.

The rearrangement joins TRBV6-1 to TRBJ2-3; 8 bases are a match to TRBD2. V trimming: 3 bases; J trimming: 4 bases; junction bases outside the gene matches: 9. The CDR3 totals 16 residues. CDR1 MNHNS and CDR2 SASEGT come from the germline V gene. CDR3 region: CASSDVAGSLADTQYF. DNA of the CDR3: TGTGCCAGCAGTGATGTAGCGGGGTCATTGGCAGATACGCAGTATTTT.

In DNA, the CDR3 is TGTGCCAGCACCTGGTCAGGGGGCCGTAGCAATCAGCCCCAGCATTTT. This sequence encodes CASTWSGGRSNQPQHF. The V and J genes are TRBV12-3 or TRBV12-4 and TRBJ1-5, with TRBD1 matching over 8 bases. The CDR3 covers 16 residues. Unmatched junction bases numbered 8, after V lost 7 bases and J lost 0 bases.

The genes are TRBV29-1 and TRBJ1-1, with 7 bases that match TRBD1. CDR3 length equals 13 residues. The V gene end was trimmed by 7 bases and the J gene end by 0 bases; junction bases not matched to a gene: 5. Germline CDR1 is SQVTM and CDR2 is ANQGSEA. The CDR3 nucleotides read TGCAGCGCACAGGGGACCTTGAACACTGAAGCTTTCTTT. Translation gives CSAQGTLNTEAFF.

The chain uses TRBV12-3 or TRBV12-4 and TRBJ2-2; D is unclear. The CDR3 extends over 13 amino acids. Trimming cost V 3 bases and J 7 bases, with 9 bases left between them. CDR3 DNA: TGTGCCAGCAGTTTGGATAGTAGCGGGGAGCTGTTTTTT. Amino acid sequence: CASSLDSSGELFF.

The DNA for the CDR3 is TGCAGTGCTAGAGATGCGGGAGGTCCTCCCTACAATGAGCAGTTCTTC. It yields the protein CSARDAGGPPYNEQFF. The chain uses TRBV20-1 and TRBJ2-1; 8 nucleotides agree with TRBD2. CDR1 DFQATT and CDR2 SNEGSKA come from the germline V gene (reference sequence). Trimming removed 0 bases from V and 2 bases from J; junction bases left unmatched: 6. The CDR3 spans 16 residues.

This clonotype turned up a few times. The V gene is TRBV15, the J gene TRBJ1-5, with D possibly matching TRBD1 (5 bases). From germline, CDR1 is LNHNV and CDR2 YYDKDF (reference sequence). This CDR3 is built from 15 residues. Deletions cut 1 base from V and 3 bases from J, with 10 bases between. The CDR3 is CATSRVWGNNQPQHF. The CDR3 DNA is TGTGCCACCAGCAGAGTATGGGGGAACAATCAGCCCCAGCATTTT. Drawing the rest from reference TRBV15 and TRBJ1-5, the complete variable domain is DAMVIQNPRYQVTQFGKPVTLSCSQTLNHNVMYWYQQKSSQAPKLLFHYYDKDFNNEADTPDNFQSRRPNTSFCFLDIRSPGLGDTAMYLCATSRVWGNNQPQHFGDGTRLSIL.

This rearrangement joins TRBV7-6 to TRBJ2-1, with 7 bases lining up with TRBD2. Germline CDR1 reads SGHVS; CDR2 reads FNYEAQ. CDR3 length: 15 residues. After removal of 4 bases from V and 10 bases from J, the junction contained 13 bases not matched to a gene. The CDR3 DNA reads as TGTGCCAGCAGCTCGGGACTAAGGCCGAATAAGGAGCAGTTCTTC. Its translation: CASSSGLRPNKEQFF.

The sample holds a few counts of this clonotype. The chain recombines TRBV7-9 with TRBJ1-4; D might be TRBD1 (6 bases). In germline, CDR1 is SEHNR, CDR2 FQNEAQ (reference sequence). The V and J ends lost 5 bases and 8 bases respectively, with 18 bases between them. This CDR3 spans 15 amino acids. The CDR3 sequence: CASSPPRGAGEKLFF. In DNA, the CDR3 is TGTGCCAGCAGCCCTCCCCGGGGGGCAGGCGAAAAACTGTTTTTT.

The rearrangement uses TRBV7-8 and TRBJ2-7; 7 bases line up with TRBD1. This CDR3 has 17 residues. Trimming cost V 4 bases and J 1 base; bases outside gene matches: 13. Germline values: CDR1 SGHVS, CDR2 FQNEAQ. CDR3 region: CASSSPRPWTGSYEQYF. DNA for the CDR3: TGTGCCAGCAGCTCCCCCCGGCCTTGGACAGGTTCCTACGAGCAGTACTTC.